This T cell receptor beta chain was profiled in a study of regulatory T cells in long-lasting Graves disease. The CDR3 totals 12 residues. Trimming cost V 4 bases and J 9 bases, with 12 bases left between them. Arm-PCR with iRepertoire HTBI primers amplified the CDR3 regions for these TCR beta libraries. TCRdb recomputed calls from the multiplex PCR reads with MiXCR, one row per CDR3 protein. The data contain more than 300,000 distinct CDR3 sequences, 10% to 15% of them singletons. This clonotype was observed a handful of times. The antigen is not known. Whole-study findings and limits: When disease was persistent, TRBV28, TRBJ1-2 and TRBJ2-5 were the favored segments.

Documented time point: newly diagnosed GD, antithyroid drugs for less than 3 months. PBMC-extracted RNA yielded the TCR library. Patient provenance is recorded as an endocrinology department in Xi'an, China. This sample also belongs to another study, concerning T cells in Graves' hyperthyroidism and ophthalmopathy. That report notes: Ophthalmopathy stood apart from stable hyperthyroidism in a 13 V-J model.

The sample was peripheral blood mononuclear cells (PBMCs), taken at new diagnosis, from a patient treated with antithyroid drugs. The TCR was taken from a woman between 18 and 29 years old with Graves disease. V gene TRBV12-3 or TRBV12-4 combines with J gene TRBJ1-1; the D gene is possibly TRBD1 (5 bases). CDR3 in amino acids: CASSYGAGKAFF. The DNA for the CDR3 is TGTGCCAGCAGTTACGGGGCGGGTAAAGCTTTCTTT.